This record concerns one T cell receptor beta chain sequence. Original handling: Reference gene primer amplification in the assay estimated nucleated cell counts. The assay was immunoSEQ multiplex PCR, and TCRdb's table has in-frame clones only and misses some. The DNA was the basis for D and trimming; V, J and clone size are from that table. The sample has about 67,000 clones, over 80% seen once. This sample is drawn from a study of blood T cell repertoires in COVID-19. Study summary: The United States, Italy and Spain supplied acute and convalescent COVID-19 samples. Sources were T cells, B-cell-depleted T cells, or PBMCs; the material itself was cDNA or gDNA.

The specimen was peripheral blood. This TCR was recovered from a man aged 45-65 years with active COVID-19.

CDR3 amino acids: CASSEMGTAAYGYTF. The CDR3 DNA reads TGTGCCAGCAGTGAGATGGGGACAGCAGCCTATGGCTACACCTTC. The chain carries TRBV25-1 and TRBJ1-2, with 7 bases lining up with TRBD1. Germline-derived CDR1 and CDR2 are MGHDK and SYGVNS. V lost 3 bases and J lost 4; bases outside the gene matches: 8. CDR3 length: 15 amino acids.